Shown below are 31 T cell receptor beta chains from a single sample sequenced in a study of human T cells and chemical hapten exposure. Time point of the sample: patch test 3, about 24 weeks after DPC sensitization. As to treatment: therapeutic diphenylcyclopropenone sensitization with weekly scalp DPC. TCRdb re-derived calls from the RACE reads in MiXCR, one entry per CDR3 protein. This sample has more than 150,000 distinct CDR3 sequences, with approximately 24% found just once. Here the sequenced sample was whole blood, taken in connection with sensitization to the hapten diphenylcyclopropenone (DPC). The receptors originated from a woman between 40 and 50 years old with alopecia areata. Some clones in this sample may be carry-over from other donors' samples.

The DNA for the CDR3 is TGTGCCAGCACCCCCTCTAGAGTTGAAGTCTACAATGAGCAGTTCTTC. Translating it yields CASTPSRVEVYNEQFF. The chain employs TRBV27 and TRBJ2-1; D is unresolved. The germline gives CDR1 MNHEY, CDR2 SMNVEV (reference sequence). The CDR3 sequence is 16 residues long. Trimming took off 7 bases at V and 3 bases at J, with 19 bases between the two ends.

The chain employs TRBV6-1 and TRBJ2-1; D ambiguous. The CDR3 covers 11 residues. Trimming cost V 7 bases and J 5 bases, with 6 bases left between them. Germline V lookup: CDR1 MNHNS, CDR2 SASEGT. The chain's CDR3 is CASNRDNEQFF. CDR3 DNA sequence: TGTGCCAGCAACCGGGACAATGAGCAGTTCTTC.

V and J are TRBV29-1 and TRBJ2-7; TRBD2 matches 10 bases. V lost 4 bases to trimming and J lost 2 bases; unmatched junction nucleotides: 11. The CDR3 consists of 16 residues. CDR1 is SQVTM, CDR2 ANQGSEA, per germline. The CDR3 loop reads CSVVHFRTSGTYEQYF. The CDR3 region has the DNA TGCAGCGTTGTGCACTTCCGGACTAGCGGTACCTACGAGCAGTACTTC.

The table lists this clonotype with many counts. CDR3 loop: CASRTGGLDTQYF. CDR3 in DNA: TGTGCCAGCAGAACAGGGGGCTTGGATACGCAGTATTTT. The rearrangement joins TRBV6-5 to TRBJ2-3; 9 bases agree with TRBD1. CDR3 size: 13 residues. V lost 6 bases, J lost 6 bases, and 4 bases stayed unmatched. Germline CDR1 is MNHEY and CDR2 is SVGAGI.

This clonotype was seen a few times. The genes are TRBV5-1 and TRBJ2-2, with TRBD2 matching 9 bases. The junction had 3 bases not matched to a gene; V was cut back by 0 bases and J by 9 bases. The germline V gene has CDR1 SGHRS and CDR2 YFSETQ. The CDR3 is made up of 14 amino acids. CDR3 protein: CASSLGSGGRELFF. The CDR3 coding sequence is TGCGCCAGCAGCTTGGGTAGCGGGGGAAGGGAGCTGTTTTTT.

This clonotype was seen more than once but under ten times. This rearrangement joins TRBV28 to TRBJ2-1, with D unclear. Deletions cut 7 bases from V and 0 bases from J, with 16 bases between. This CDR3 contains 16 residues. Germline V CDR1 and CDR2: MDHEN, SYDVKM. CDR3 in amino acids: CASNRFGGNSYNEQFF. The CDR3, as DNA: TGTGCCAGCAACCGGTTCGGCGGAAACTCCTACAATGAGCAGTTCTTC.

In its sample, this clonotype was seen a few times. This rearrangement joins TRBV9 to TRBJ1-6, with D uncertain. Germline CDR1 SGDLS, CDR2 YYNGEE. This CDR3 contains 13 residues. Deletions cut 2 bases from V and 7 bases from J, with 7 bases between. CDR3 sequence reads: CASSVAGNSPLHF. CDR3 DNA: TGTGCCAGCAGCGTGGCGGGGAATTCACCCCTCCACTTT.

This clonotype showed up just a few times. The chain combines TRBV6-1 with TRBJ2-5, with a possible D match to TRBD1 (6 bases). CDR1 and CDR2 (germline): MNHNS, SASEGT. V dropped 1 base and J dropped 7 bases, with 13 bases sitting between them. This CDR3 spans 14 amino acids. CDR3 residues: CASSEEWQGRTQYF. For the CDR3, the DNA is TGTGCCAGCAGTGAAGAGTGGCAGGGGCGGACCCAGTACTTC.

This clonotype turned up a few times. The chain employs TRBV20-1 and TRBJ2-7, with TRBD1 matching over 11 bases. Germline loops: CDR1 DFQATT, CDR2 SNEGSKA (reference sequence). J lost 3 bases, V lost 5 bases, and 3 bases had no gene match. This CDR3 contains 13 residues. CDR3 in amino acids: CSAAGQGVYEQYF. The CDR3 DNA sequence: TGCAGTGCTGCGGGACAGGGGGTCTACGAGCAGTACTTC.

The J gene is TRBJ2-5, the V gene TRBV5-1, with no clear D. V was shortened by 0 bases and J by 1 base, with 13 bases between the two germline ends. There are 16 residues in the CDR3. Germline CDR1 SGHRS, CDR2 YFSETQ. This CDR3 reads CASSLAPADTQETQYF. Written as DNA, the CDR3 is TGCGCCAGCAGCTTGGCCCCTGCCGACACCCAAGAGACCCAGTACTTC.

This clonotype appeared a few times. This CDR3 reads CASIGGGGYSYEQYF. CDR3 DNA sequence: TGTGCCAGCATCGGGGGAGGCGGCTACTCCTACGAGCAGTACTTC. This sequence joins TRBV7-8 and TRBJ2-7, with a tentative D call TRBD2 (6 bases). The CDR3 runs 15 residues. Between the trimmed V and J ends, which lost 7 bases and 0 bases, there was a span of 16 bases. Germline assignment: CDR1 SGHVS and CDR2 FQNEAQ. Full variable domain (missing parts from reference TRBV7-8 and TRBJ2-7): GAGVSQSPRYKVAKRGQDVALRCDPISGHVSLFWYQQALGQGPEFLTYFQNEAQLDKSGLPSDRFFAERPEGSVSTLKIQRTQQEDSAVYLCASIGGGGYSYEQYFGPGTRLTVT.

The chain employs TRBV5-4 and TRBJ2-7; maybe TRBD2 (5 bases). V was pared by 3 bases and J by 2 bases, with 9 bases between. CDR3 size: 13 residues. CDR1 is SGHNT and CDR2 is YYREEE in the germline V gene (reference sequence). The CDR3 here is CASSYPAAYEQYF. The CDR3 coding sequence is TGTGCCAGCAGCTATCCAGCGGCCTACGAGCAGTACTTC.

The chain joins TRBV9 to TRBJ2-5; weak D call: TRBD2 (6 bases). Trimming left V 0 bases short and J 5 bases short, with 14 bases between. The CDR3 sequence is 15 residues long. The germline gives CDR1 SGDLS, CDR2 YYNGEE. CDR3 DNA sequence: TGTGCCAGCAGCGTAGCAGCGGGCGCCCGTGAGACCCAGTACTTC. The encoded protein is CASSVAAGARETQYF.

This clonotype has a handful of counts. The genes are TRBV28 and TRBJ2-7; no reliable D call. Germline lookup yields CDR1 MDHEN and CDR2 SYDVKM. The CDR3 length is 15 residues. Trimming removed 5 bases from V and 2 bases from J, with 16 bases in between. The CDR3 reads CASSTKQQGTYEQYF. The CDR3 DNA reads TGTGCCAGCAGTACCAAACAGCAAGGGACCTACGAGCAGTACTTC. Full variable domain (missing parts from reference TRBV28 and TRBJ2-7): DVKVTQSSRYLVKRTGEKVFLECVQDMDHENMFWYRQDPGLGLRLIYFSYDVKMKEKGDIPEGYSVSREKKERFSLILESASTNQTSMYLCASSTKQQGTYEQYFGPGTRLTVT.

The chain employs TRBV27 and TRBJ1-5; D might be TRBD1 (5 bases). Germline CDR1 is MNHEY and CDR2 is SMNVEV (reference sequence). Trimming took off 5 bases at V and 2 bases at J, with 10 bases between the two ends. This CDR3 has 14 amino acids. CDR3 residues: CASSGGRGNQPQHF. The CDR3, as DNA: TGTGCCAGCAGTGGGGGAAGGGGCAATCAGCCCCAGCATTTT.

This clonotype was counted a few times. The chain links TRBV29-1 to TRBJ2-1; a weak D match, TRBD2 (6 bases). Germline V gene lookup returns CDR1 SQVTM and CDR2 ANQGSEA. Trimming took 0 bases from V and 5 from J, leaving 11 bases between them. The CDR3 sequence is 14 residues long. DNA for the CDR3: TGCAGCGTTGAAGAGAGGGCGGGACACAATGAGCAGTTCTTC. As protein: CSVEERAGHNEQFF.

The table lists this clonotype with a few counts. V usage is TRBV7-2 and J usage is TRBJ2-1; TRBD2 matches 12 bases. CDR1 is SGHTA and CDR2 is FQGNSA in the germline V gene. The trim removed 5 bases at V and 5 bases at J, leaving 7 bases unmatched. The CDR3 contains 16 residues. CDR3 region: CASSPELAGGNNEQFF. The CDR3, as DNA: TGTGCCAGCAGCCCGGAACTAGCGGGAGGAAACAATGAGCAGTTCTTC.

The sample holds many counts of this clonotype. The gene calls are TRBV28 and TRBJ2-7; 10 bases align to TRBD2. The germline V gene has CDR1 MDHEN and CDR2 SYDVKM. Trimming cost V 6 bases and J 3 bases; bases outside gene matches: 5. CDR3 length: 14 amino acids. The CDR3 DNA follows: TGTGCCAGCAGATTAAGCGGGAGGGACTACGAGCAGTACTTC. Its translation is CASRLSGRDYEQYF.

V is TRBV11-2 and J is TRBJ1-6; no clear D. Germline values: CDR1 SGHAT, CDR2 FQNNGV. Trimming pared 1 base from V and 10 bases from J, leaving 11 bases between. The CDR3 loop spans 14 amino acids. This CDR3 reads CASSLAGAHSPLHF. In DNA, the CDR3 is TGTGCCAGCAGCTTAGCAGGAGCCCACTCACCCCTCCACTTT.

This clonotype was seen a few times. The chain uses TRBV7-6 and TRBJ2-7; D is perhaps TRBD1 (6 bases). The germline CDR1 and CDR2 sequences are SGHVS and FNYEAQ. V was trimmed by 0 bases and J by 2 bases, leaving 11 bases between them. The CDR3 length is 15 residues. For the CDR3, the DNA is TGTGCCAGCAGCTTAGCCGGGACACCTACCTACGAGCAGTACTTC. Encoded protein: CASSLAGTPTYEQYF.

The sample holds a few counts of this clonotype. This sequence joins TRBV6-2 or TRBV6-3 and TRBJ2-1; 14 bases agree with TRBD2. Losses at the gene ends were 5 bases for V and 9 bases for J; bases not matched to a gene: 6. Germline loops: CDR1 MNHEY, CDR2 SVGEGT. The CDR3 spans 15 residues. The CDR3, as DNA: TGTGCCAGCAGTCCGGGACTAGCGGGAGTAAGTGAGCAGTTCTTC. This translates into CASSPGLAGVSEQFF.

In DNA form, the CDR3 reads TGCAGTGCTAAGGTTGCAGGCCGGAGCGGCGGGGAGCTGTTTTTT. This translates into CSAKVAGRSGGELFF. The chain links TRBV20-1 to TRBJ2-2; D perhaps matches TRBD2 (5 bases). The CDR3 runs 15 residues. Trimming left V 4 bases short and J 7 bases short, with 19 bases between. Per germline, CDR1 DFQATT and CDR2 SNEGSKA (reference sequence).

This clonotype came up a few times. This sequence joins TRBV7-2 and TRBJ2-1; TRBD1 agrees at 7 bases. The CDR3 is 15 residues long. Germline CDR1 is SGHTA and CDR2 is FQGNSA. The V segment lost 4 bases and the J segment 2 bases; nucleotides outside the gene matches: 5. In DNA form, the CDR3 reads TGTGCCAGCAGCTGGGGCAGGGGGACCTACAATGAGCAGTTCTTC. Amino acid sequence: CASSWGRGTYNEQFF.

This clonotype was counted only a few times. The J gene is TRBJ2-7, the V gene TRBV9; D is undetermined. The V end lost 0 bases, the J end lost 5 bases, and 9 bases lay between the germline ends. The CDR3 loop spans 13 amino acids. Germline V gene lookup returns CDR1 SGDLS and CDR2 YYNGEE. CDR3: CASSVDPFNEQYF. DNA for the CDR3: TGTGCCAGCAGCGTAGACCCATTTAACGAGCAGTACTTC.

The CDR3 nucleotides read TGTGCCAGCAGTTGGTCTACGGGAGGGCACAATGAGCAGTTCTTC. Translating it yields CASSWSTGGHNEQFF. The chain joins TRBV6-2 or TRBV6-3 to TRBJ2-1; 8 nucleotides match TRBD2. The CDR3 contains 15 residues. From germline, CDR1 is MNHEY and CDR2 SVGEGT. After removal of 4 bases from V and 5 bases from J, the junction contained 7 bases not matched to a gene.

The chain recombines TRBV7-2 with TRBJ2-1; maybe TRBD2 (5 bases). There are 17 residues in the CDR3. Germline V gene lookup returns CDR1 SGHTA and CDR2 FQGNSA. V lost 2 bases and J 0 bases, leaving 14 bases between the germline ends. For the CDR3, the DNA is TGTGCCAGCAGCTTAAGTTTCGGGGTAAGCTCCTACAATGAGCAGTTCTTC. Amino acids: CASSLSFGVSSYNEQFF.

This clonotype was recorded a few times. An end of the junction differs from the germline gene, which may be a read error. The V call is TRBV6-5, the J call TRBJ2-5, with TRBD2 matching 11 bases. Germline V gene lookup returns CDR1 MNHEY and CDR2 SVGAGI. CDR3 size: 13 residues. The CDR3 reads CASSPKQLAGVDF. Here the CDR3 DNA reads TGTGCCAGCTCCCCCAAACAACTAGCGGGAGTGGACTTC.

This chain connects TRBV6-2 or TRBV6-3 to TRBJ2-6; D remains ambiguous. This CDR3 is built from 15 residues. V gave up 2 bases and J gave up 0 bases, with 5 bases separating them. CDR1 MNHEY and CDR2 SVGEGT come from the germline V gene. This CDR3 reads CASSYLFSGANVLTF. DNA of the CDR3: TGTGCCAGCAGTTACCTGTTCTCTGGGGCCAACGTCCTGACTTTC.

The genes are TRBV6-2 or TRBV6-3 and TRBJ1-1, with 7 bases identical to TRBD1. The V gene's germline CDR1 is MNHEY and CDR2 SVGEGT. This CDR3 region has 13 residues. Trimming took 6 bases from V and 5 from J; bases not matched to a gene: 6. The CDR3 sequence: CASRVQGRTEAFF. In nucleotides, the CDR3 is TGTGCCAGCAGGGTACAGGGGCGGACTGAAGCTTTCTTT.

This clonotype has only a few counts. DNA for the CDR3: TGTGCCTCAACAGGAACAGGGGGCTTCGACTATGGCTACACCTTC. Translated: CASTGTGGFDYGYTF. The chain uses TRBV10-3 and TRBJ1-2, with 9 bases lining up with TRBD1. The trim removed 11 bases at V and 3 bases at J, leaving 13 bases unmatched. Germline CDR1 and CDR2: ENHRY and SYGVKD. This CDR3 has 15 amino acids.

This clonotype has a count of ten or more. The genes are TRBV10-3 and TRBJ2-7, with D tentatively TRBD1 (6 bases). V lost 2 bases, J lost 2 bases, and 10 bases lay in between. This CDR3 is 14 amino acids long. The germline V gene encodes CDR1 ENHRY and CDR2 SYGVKD. Here the CDR3 reads CAISEGGGPYEQYF. The CDR3, as DNA: TGTGCCATCAGTGAGGGGGGCGGCCCCTACGAGCAGTACTTC.